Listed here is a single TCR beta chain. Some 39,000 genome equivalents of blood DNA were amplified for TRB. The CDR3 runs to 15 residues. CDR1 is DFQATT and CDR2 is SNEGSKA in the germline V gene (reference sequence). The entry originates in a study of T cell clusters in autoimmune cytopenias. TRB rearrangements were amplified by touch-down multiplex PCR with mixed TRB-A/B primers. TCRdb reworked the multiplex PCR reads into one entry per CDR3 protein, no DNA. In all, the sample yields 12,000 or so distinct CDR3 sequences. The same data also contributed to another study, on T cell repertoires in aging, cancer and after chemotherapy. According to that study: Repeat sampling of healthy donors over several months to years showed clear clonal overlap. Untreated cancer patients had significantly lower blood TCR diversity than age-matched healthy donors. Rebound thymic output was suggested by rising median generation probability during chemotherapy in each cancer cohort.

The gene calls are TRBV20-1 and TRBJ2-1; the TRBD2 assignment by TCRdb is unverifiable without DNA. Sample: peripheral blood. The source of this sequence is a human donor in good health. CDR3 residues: CSARVVGLEYGEQFF.